These 17 T cell receptor beta chains were sequenced from one sample in a study of T cells after yellow fever vaccination. One entry per CDR3 protein results from TCRdb running MiXCR on the 5' RACE reads. The sample holds some 500,000 distinct CDR3 sequences, about 13% seen once. This material consisted of PBMCs, taken on the day of the yellow fever booster vaccination. The source is a man between 25 and 39 years old who received the YFV17D yellow fever vaccine.

The chain carries TRBV27 and TRBJ2-7; D might be TRBD1 (5 bases). This CDR3 has 13 residues. V was trimmed by 2 bases and J by 9 bases, leaving 14 bases between them. The germline V gene has CDR1 MNHEY and CDR2 SMNVEV (reference sequence). CDR3 amino acids: CASSLTPGSGQYF. As DNA, the CDR3 is TGTGCCAGCAGTTTAACCCCAGGGTCAGGGCAGTACTTC.

This clonotype was counted a few times. The chain recombines TRBV5-1 with TRBJ1-4; no clear D gene. The ends were cut back, 1 base at V and 5 bases at J, with 12 bases in the middle. The CDR3 consists of 15 residues. Germline V gene data show CDR1 as SGHRS and CDR2 as YFSETQ. The CDR3 loop is CASSLTATRNEKLFF. The DNA of the CDR3 is TGCGCCAGCAGCTTGACAGCGACGAGAAATGAAAAACTGTTTTTT.

The CDR3 reads CASSSSPNRLYGYTF. The CDR3 nucleotides are TGTGCCAGCAGCTCCTCCCCCAACAGGCTCTATGGCTACACCTTC. The chain has TRBV28 and TRBJ1-2; a possible D gene is TRBD1 (5 bases). This CDR3 contains 15 residues. In germline, CDR1 is MDHEN, CDR2 SYDVKM. V lost 6 bases to trimming and J lost 4 bases, with 18 bases between them.

The rearrangement links TRBV15 to TRBJ2-1; 11 bases match TRBD2. The germline gives CDR1 LNHNV, CDR2 YYDKDF (reference sequence). Trimming at V came to 3 bases and at J to 4 bases, leaving 5 bases not matched to a gene. CDR3 size: 16 residues. CDR3 nucleotides: TGTGCCACCAGCAGGGGTACTAGCGGGAGTTACAATGAGCAGTTCTTC. Protein sequence: CATSRGTSGSYNEQFF.

This chain uses TRBV3-1 with TRBJ1-5; 8 nucleotides line up with TRBD1. Germline V gives CDR1 LGHDT, CDR2 YNNKEL (reference sequence). V lost 0 bases and J lost 9; bases outside the gene matches: 10. CDR3 size: 16 residues. The CDR3 region is CASSQEVGQVGGPQHF. As DNA, the CDR3 is TGTGCCAGCAGCCAAGAGGTGGGACAGGTCGGTGGGCCCCAGCATTTT.

The chain uses TRBV28 and TRBJ2-2; D possibly corresponds to TRBD2 (5 bases). Trimming removed 2 bases from V and 4 bases from J, with 11 bases in between. This CDR3 comprises 15 residues. Germline-derived CDR1 and CDR2 are MDHEN and SYDVKM. The CDR3 spells CASSLRGSATGELFF. DNA of the CDR3: TGTGCCAGCAGTTTACGCGGGTCGGCCACCGGGGAGCTGTTTTTT.

In this sample, this clonotype turned up a few times. The V gene is TRBV5-8, the J gene TRBJ2-3, with 9 nucleotides matching TRBD2. Germline V gene data show CDR1 as SGHTS and CDR2 as YDEGEE. The CDR3 is 20 residues long. The ends lost 3 bases at V and 0 bases at J; junction bases unmatched: 17. The CDR3 sequence is CASSSPLSREGRPSTDTQYF. The DNA for the CDR3 is TGTGCCAGCAGCTCCCCCTTATCGCGGGAGGGCCGCCCTAGCACAGATACGCAGTATTTT.

This chain connects TRBV12-3 or TRBV12-4 to TRBJ2-3, with unresolved D. V shed 6 bases and J shed 0 bases, with 10 bases lying between them. This CDR3 region has 14 residues. This CDR3 reads CASSSDASTDTQYF. DNA for the CDR3: TGTGCCAGCAGCTCCGATGCTAGCACAGATACGCAGTATTTT.

V usage is TRBV28 and J usage is TRBJ1-2; 10 nucleotides match TRBD1. Per germline, CDR1 MDHEN and CDR2 SYDVKM. The CDR3 has 16 residues. Trimming at V came to 6 bases and at J to 0 bases, leaving 7 bases not matched to a gene. CDR3 DNA sequence: TGTGCCAGCAGCTTGGACAGGGGGGGTCCTAACTATGGCTACACCTTC. Protein product: CASSLDRGGPNYGYTF.

This clonotype was detected a few times. V usage is TRBV12-3 or TRBV12-4 and J usage is TRBJ2-7, with a possible D match to TRBD2 (6 bases). This CDR3 is built from 14 residues. V was trimmed by 3 bases and J by 5 bases, leaving 14 bases between them. The CDR3 region has the DNA TGTGCCAGCAGTTTGGATTGGAGGGTGGACGAGCAGTACTTC. Encoded protein: CASSLDWRVDEQYF.

The V gene is TRBV4-1, the J gene TRBJ2-1; TRBD2 matches at 14 bases. J gave up 6 bases and V 5 bases, and 9 bases lay outside the gene matches. In germline, CDR1 is MGHRA, CDR2 YSYEKL. The CDR3 extends over 17 amino acids. The CDR3 DNA reads TGCGCCAGCAGCTCAACTCCGGGACTAGCGGGAGTCAATGAGCAGTTCTTC. Amino acid sequence: CASSSTPGLAGVNEQFF.

This clonotype was observed a handful of times. This chain connects TRBV10-3 to TRBJ2-7; 13 nucleotides agree with TRBD2. J was trimmed by 2 bases and V by 5 bases; bases with no gene match: 3. Germline V gene lookup returns CDR1 ENHRY and CDR2 SYGVKD. There are 15 residues in the CDR3. CDR3 DNA sequence: TGTGCCATCAGTCCGACTAGCGGGAGGACCTACGAGCAGTACTTC. It translates to CAISPTSGRTYEQYF.

The chain recombines TRBV29-1 with TRBJ2-2; D unclear. In germline, CDR1 is SQVTM, CDR2 ANQGSEA. The CDR3 is made up of 10 amino acids. V lost 5 bases to trimming and J lost 5 bases, with 3 bases between them. The CDR3 reads CSVSTGELFF. The CDR3 DNA follows: TGCAGCGTTTCGACCGGGGAGCTGTTTTTT.

The gene calls are TRBV6-1 and TRBJ1-4; a possible D gene is TRBD1 (5 bases). CDR3 size: 15 residues. Trimming shortened V by 5 bases and J by 8 bases, and 18 bases separated the two germline ends. From germline, CDR1 is MNHNS and CDR2 SASEGT. CDR3 protein: CASSQMGGREEKLFF. CDR3 sequence (DNA): TGTGCCAGCAGTCAAATGGGGGGAAGAGAGGAAAAACTGTTTTTT.

The chain is built from TRBV5-1 and TRBJ2-1; no definite D call. The ends were cut back, 1 base at V and 6 bases at J, with 11 bases in the middle. Germline V gene lookup returns CDR1 SGHRS and CDR2 YFSETQ. This CDR3 is built from 14 residues. Here the CDR3 reads CASSLSHSSNEQFF. In DNA form, the CDR3 reads TGCGCCAGCAGCTTGTCTCACTCGTCCAATGAGCAGTTCTTC.

This clonotype showed up just once. The J gene is TRBJ2-5, the V gene TRBV2; no clear D gene. The CDR3 covers 10 residues. Deletions cut 7 bases from V and 5 bases from J, with 5 bases between. Germline V CDR1 and CDR2: SNHLY, FYNNEI. The CDR3 DNA sequence: TGTGCCAGCAAGGCTGAGACCCAGTACTTC. Residues: CASKAETQYF.

This rearrangement joins TRBV10-2 to TRBJ2-3; D is ambiguous. Trimming took 0 bases from V and 7 from J, leaving 8 bases between them. Germline lookup yields CDR1 WSHSY and CDR2 SAAADI. There are 13 residues in the CDR3. The CDR3 bases are TGCGCCAGCAGTGAGTCAAGGCTAAATACGCAGTATTTT. Translating it yields CASSESRLNTQYF.